The source of this T cell receptor beta chain is a study of blood T cell repertoires in COVID-19. The CDR3 is made up of 13 amino acids. The V end lost 4 bases, the J end lost 7 bases, and 11 bases lay between the germline ends. From germline, CDR1 is LNHDA and CDR2 SQIVND (reference sequence). Sequenced by immunoSEQ multiplex PCR; TCRdb stores in-frame clones only, minus some. The data contain 130,000 to 150,000 clones, approximately 80% of them singletons. Sequencing was done on a sample of peripheral blood. V and J are TRBV19 and TRBJ1-3; D is undetermined. The sequence was obtained from a woman over 75 with acute or convalescent COVID-19. The CDR3 protein is CASSRGWRNTIYF. CDR3 DNA sequence: TGTGCCAGTAGTAGGGGTTGGAGGAACACCATATATTTT.